The following is a TCR beta chain sequence with its context. The record originates from a study of blood T cell repertoires in COVID-19. In the study overall: Acute-phase and convalescent COVID-19 samples originated in the United States, Italy and Spain. T cells, B-cell-depleted T cells, or PBMCs provided the cDNA or gDNA that served as material.

Original analysis: Amplifying reference gene primers gave estimates of nucleated cell counts. Only in-frame clones appear in the TCRdb table, and some are missing; sequencing was by immunoSEQ multiplex PCR. V and J calls and clone size are given by that table; D and trimming were obtained from the DNA. This sample has tens of thousands of clones, with approximately 90% found just once. The germline V gene encodes CDR1 SGHVS and CDR2 FNYEAQ. The CDR3 covers 17 residues. Trimming cost V 1 base and J 5 bases; bases outside gene matches: 12. The TCR originated in a human donor with active COVID-19. The donor label of this sample is uncertain. This chain links TRBV7-6 with TRBJ2-3, with 7 bases aligning to TRBD1. Input material: peripheral blood. As DNA, the CDR3 is TGTGCCAGCAGCTTAGGTCATAGGGAAGGGGGCCGAGATACGCAGTATTTT. Protein sequence: CASSLGHREGGRDTQYF.